Listed below are T cell receptor beta chains from one sample, sequenced in a study of blood T cell repertoires in COVID-19. Profiling relied on immunoSEQ multiplex PCR, and the TCRdb table lists in-frame clones only, not all of them. The sample carries around 250,000 clones, approximately 80% recorded once. The source material was peripheral blood. Source of these receptors: a man aged 30 to 39 who had recovered from COVID-19. Each CDR3 is given with its conserved first and last residue. A D gene is named only where the DNA matches it firmly. Clone size is stated in some rows and not others, as once, few, many or a class when expanded.

TRBV10-3,-,-,TRBJ2-5,TGTGCCACACAAAAGGGGGGGCAGGAGACCCAGTACTTC,CATQKGGQETQYF
TRBV10-1,-,TRBD1,TRBJ2-3,TGCGCCAGCAGCGCTGACAGGGGCGGTACAGATACGCAGTATTTT,CASSADRGGTDTQYF
TRBV19,-,TRBD1,TRBJ1-6,TGTGCCACCGAAGCACCCTGGACAGGGGATAATTCACCCCTCCACTTT,CATEAPWTGDNSPLHF
TRBV10-1,-,-,TRBJ2-6,TGCGCCAGCAGTGAGAGCAGGGGTTCTGGGGCCAACGTCCTGACTTTC,CASSESRGSGANVLTF
TRBV7-9,-,-,TRBJ1-4,TGTGCCAGCAGCCCCGCGGGGGCGAAGCGCGAAAAACTGTTTTTT,CASSPAGAKREKLFF
TRBV9,-,-,TRBJ1-2,TGTGCCAGCAGCGTAGAAACAGGGTCTTATGGCTACACCTTC,CASSVETGSYGYTF
TRBV3-1/TRBV3-2,-,-,TRBJ2-3,TGTGCCAGCAGCCAACGCAGCGGTATTAGCACAGATACGCAGTATTTT,CASSQRSGISTDTQYF
TRBV4-2,-,TRBD1,TRBJ1-1,TGTGCCAGCAGCCAAGACTTCCCACAGGGGGCGGATGAAGCTTTCTTT,CASSQDFPQGADEAFF
TRBV19,-,TRBD2,TRBJ2-1,TGTGCCAGTAGAGGAGGGACTAGCGGGGGGGCTAGGGAGCAGTTCTTC,CASRGGTSGGAREQFF
TRBV7-6,-,-,TRBJ1-1,TGTGCCAGCAGCTTAGCGCTTGGGGCGGTCACTGAAGCTTTCTTT,CASSLALGAVTEAFF
TRBV11-1,-,-,TRBJ2-3,TGTGCCAGCAGCTTCGGCAGGGCCCGGGATACGCAGTATTTT,CASSFGRARDTQYF
TRBV13,-,TRBD1,TRBJ1-2,TGTGCCAGCAGAAGGACAGGGATGTCCTATGGCTACACCTTC,CASRRTGMSYGYTF
TRBV2,-,-,TRBJ1-2,TGTGCCAGCAGACCCGAGGGCAGACCTGATGGCTACACCTTC,CASRPEGRPDGYTF
TRBV7-3,once,-,TRBJ2-2,TGTGCCAGCAGCTTAACGTCGGGCGGGGTTAACACCGGGGAGCTGTTTTTT,CASSLTSGGVNTGELFF
TRBV3-1/TRBV3-2,-,-,TRBJ2-7,TGTGCCAGCAGCCAATCGGACAGTCGGGGCGAGCAGTACTTC,CASSQSDSRGEQYF
TRBV5-5,-,-,TRBJ2-7,TGTGCCAGCAGGGTGGGCGGTCAGGGATCCTACGAGCAGTACTTC,CASRVGGQGSYEQYF
TRBV3-1/TRBV3-2,-,TRBD1,TRBJ1-3,TGTGCCAGCAGCCAAGTCTCGGGACAGGGATTTATCCGTTACTTT,CASSQVSGQGFIRYF
TRBV19,-,TRBD1,TRBJ1-5,TGTGCCAGTAGTATAGGGGGGACAGGGCCCAATCAGCCCCAGCATTTT,CASSIGGTGPNQPQHF
TRBV24-1,-,-,TRBJ2-2,TGTGCCACCAGTGATAGGACAGTTCCCACCGGGGAGCTGTTTTTT,CATSDRTVPTGELFF
TRBV5-6,-,-,TRBJ2-2,TGTGCCAGCAGCCTGGACATCCACACCGGGGAGCTGTTTTTT,CASSLDIHTGELFF
TRBV3-1/TRBV3-2,-,TRBD1,TRBJ2-7,TGTGCCAGCAGCCCTTATACAGGGGTCCCCTACGAGCAGTACTTC,CASSPYTGVPYEQYF
TRBV27,-,-,TRBJ2-3,TGTGCCAGCAGTCCCCGGACAGTTTTGGATACGCAGTATTTT,CASSPRTVLDTQYF
TRBV11-2,many,-,TRBJ2-3,TGTGCCAGCAGCTACCTGGGACAATCGACCACAGATACGCAGTATTTT,CASSYLGQSTTDTQYF
TRBV9,many,-,TRBJ1-2,TGTGCCAGCAGCGTAGGTATGAGCCCGGGTGGCTACACCTTC,CASSVGMSPGGYTF
TRBV3-1/TRBV3-2,-,TRBD2,TRBJ2-1,TGTGCCAGCAGCCCACCCATCCTAGCGGGGGGGCCCGATGAGCAGTTCTTC,CASSPPILAGGPDEQFF
TRBV12-3/TRBV12-4,-,TRBD1,TRBJ1-6,TGTGCCAGCAGTTCTACAGGGGAGACACCCCTCCACTTT,CASSSTGETPLHF
TRBV15,-,-,TRBJ1-4,TGTGCCACCAGGGCGTACGGGTTAAATGAAAAACTGTTTTTT,CATRAYGLNEKLFF
TRBV10-3,-,TRBD1,TRBJ1-2,TGTGCCATCAGTGAGCTCACAGGGGCTAGCTATGGCTACACCTTC,CAISELTGASYGYTF
TRBV15,-,TRBD1,TRBJ1-4,TGTGCCACCAGCGGGGGACAGGGGGACTTAACTAATGAAAAACTGTTTTTT,CATSGGQGDLTNEKLFF
TRBV6-5,-,TRBD1,TRBJ2-3,TGTGCCAGCAGTTACCCGAGGGGGCGCACAGATACGCAGTATTTT,CASSYPRGRTDTQYF
TRBV4-1,-,TRBD1,TRBJ2-2,TGCGCCAGCAGCCTACAGGGGGTAGGAACCGGGGAGCTGTTTTTT,CASSLQGVGTGELFF
TRBV10-2,-,-,TRBJ1-1,TGCGCCAGCAACCAGGGGCCTGAAGCTTTCTTT,CASNQGPEAFF
TRBV5-6,-,TRBD1,TRBJ2-7,TGTGCCAGCAGCGAGGACAGGGGACGCTACGAGCAGTACTTC,CASSEDRGRYEQYF
TRBV5-6,-,-,TRBJ1-2,TGTGCCAGCAGCTTGTTCGCAGTTCTTCCCTATGGCTACACCTTC,CASSLFAVLPYGYTF
TRBV29-1,many,TRBD1,TRBJ1-4,TGCAGCGTTGAGGACAGGGAGAGGGAAAAACTGTTTTTT,CSVEDREREKLFF
TRBV7-8,few,-,TRBJ1-5,TGTGCCAGCACCAAACAGGGTCTGGGCAATCAGCCCCAGCATTTT,CASTKQGLGNQPQHF
TRBV18,few,TRBD1,TRBJ1-1,TGTGCCAGCTCACCACAGGGACAGGCGAACACTGAAGCTTTCTTT,CASSPQGQANTEAFF
TRBV5-4,-,TRBD1,TRBJ1-2,TGTGCCAGCACCGGGACGCGACAGGGCCTCTATGGCTACACCTTC,CASTGTRQGLYGYTF
TRBV28,-,-,TRBJ1-4,TGTGCCAGCAGTAACAGACAAAAACTGTTTTTT,CASSNRQKLFF
TRBV11-2,-,-,TRBJ2-3,TGTGCCAGCAGCACCCGACGGGGTGTTCAGTATTTT,CASSTRRGVQYF
TRBV2,-,TRBD2,TRBJ2-3,TGTGCCAGCAGGGGGCGACTAGCGGGGGCGCTAAATACGCAGTATTTT,CASRGRLAGALNTQYF
TRBV5-1,once,TRBD1,TRBJ1-5,TGCGCCAGCAGCCCAACAGGGGCTCAGCCCCAGCATTTT,CASSPTGAQPQHF
TRBV12-3/TRBV12-4,few,-,TRBJ2-2,TGTGCCAGCAGGCCAGGGACCGGGGAGCTGTTTTTT,CASRPGTGELFF
TRBV25-1,-,-,TRBJ2-1,TGTGCCAGCGGGGCAGACAACTACAATGAGCAGTTCTTC,CASGADNYNEQFF
TRBV6-5,-,TRBD1,TRBJ1-6,TGTGCCAGCAGTACCGGCCCGGGACAGTCACCCCTCCACTTT,CASSTGPGQSPLHF
TRBV4-2,-,TRBD1,TRBJ1-6,TGTGCCAGCAGCCAAGACTCCGGGACAGGGGGCTCACCCCTCCACTTT,CASSQDSGTGGSPLHF
TRBV3-1/TRBV3-2,-,-,TRBJ2-3,TGTGCCAGCAGCCGAGACGCGGGGGCTCAACCGGGGGCGCAGTATTTT,CASSRDAGAQPGAQYF
TRBV7-6,-,TRBD1,TRBJ2-3,TGTGCCAGCACCGAATTGGGACAGAGAACAGATACGCAGTATTTT,CASTELGQRTDTQYF
TRBV7-2,-,-,TRBJ1-5,TGTGCCAGCAGCTTAGCGCTCTACAGAGACAATCAGCCCCAGCATTTT,CASSLALYRDNQPQHF
TRBV27,-,TRBD2,TRBJ2-5,TGTGCCAGCAGTTTTGGTAGCGGGGGCAAAGAGACCCAGTACTTC,CASSFGSGGKETQYF
TRBV5-4,-,TRBD2,TRBJ2-7,TGTGCCAGCAGCTTGAGTCTAGCGGGGGGCGTCGGCGAGCAGTACTTC,CASSLSLAGGVGEQYF
TRBV6-4,-,-,TRBJ2-3,TGTGCCAGCAGTGACGGGGCGGGGAGACATTCAGATACGCAGTATTTT,CASSDGAGRHSDTQYF
TRBV4-1,once,TRBD2,TRBJ2-5,TGCGCCAGCAGCCGAGGGACTAGCGGAGACAAAGAGACCCAGTACTTC,CASSRGTSGDKETQYF
TRBV11-2,-,-,TRBJ2-5,TGTGCCAGCAGCTTAGATCTACCGGGGGTTGGGCAAGAGACCCAGTACTTC,CASSLDLPGVGQETQYF
TRBV10-2,-,TRBD2,TRBJ2-2,TGCGCCAGCAGAACCAGCGGGGGAAGCACCGGGGAGCTGTTTTTT,CASRTSGGSTGELFF